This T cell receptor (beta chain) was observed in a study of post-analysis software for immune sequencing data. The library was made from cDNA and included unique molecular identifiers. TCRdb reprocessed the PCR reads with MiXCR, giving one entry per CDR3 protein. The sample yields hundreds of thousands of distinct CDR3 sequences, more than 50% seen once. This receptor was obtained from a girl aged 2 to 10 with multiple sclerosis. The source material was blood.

The CDR3: CASSRLTGNYNEQFF. The CDR3 DNA reads TGTGCCAGCAGTCGACTTACGGGGAATTACAATGAGCAGTTCTTC. The V call is TRBV12-3 or TRBV12-4, the J call TRBJ2-1, with a tentative D call TRBD2 (5 bases). Trimming cost V 5 bases and J 4 bases, with 15 bases left between them. The CDR3 runs to 15 residues.